This T cell receptor (beta chain) was captured in a study of T-cell reconstitution after alpha-beta-depleted transplantation in children. Study results and caveats: As was reported, about two months after transplant, alpha-beta T cells came from several hundred expanded graft clones.

This clonotype was seen only a few times. Its cognate antigen is unknown. This CDR3 has 17 amino acids. Trimming took 0 bases from V and 3 from J, leaving 18 bases between them. The germline V gene encodes CDR1 SGDLS and CDR2 YYNGEE. TCRbeta library construction was performed incorporating unique molecular identifiers. From the PCR reads, TCRdb called clonotypes with MiXCR, one entry per CDR3 protein. The repertoire has over 200,000 distinct CDR3 sequences, more than 15% of them found once; the top ten carry 43%. The clonotype was recovered from a male patient between 2 and 15 years old who had a stem cell transplant for acute lymphoblastic leukemia, so the T cells may come from the graft donor. V gene TRBV9 combines with J gene TRBJ1-1; a possible D gene is TRBD1 (5 bases). Sequenced here: PBMCs, mostly from graft donor cells, sampled 360 days after TCRalphabeta/CD19-depleted stem cell transplant. CDR3 nucleotide sequence: TGTGCCAGCAGCGTAGGGACAAGGGGATATACGGACACTGAAGCTTTCTTT. Its protein product is CASSVGTRGYTDTEAFF.